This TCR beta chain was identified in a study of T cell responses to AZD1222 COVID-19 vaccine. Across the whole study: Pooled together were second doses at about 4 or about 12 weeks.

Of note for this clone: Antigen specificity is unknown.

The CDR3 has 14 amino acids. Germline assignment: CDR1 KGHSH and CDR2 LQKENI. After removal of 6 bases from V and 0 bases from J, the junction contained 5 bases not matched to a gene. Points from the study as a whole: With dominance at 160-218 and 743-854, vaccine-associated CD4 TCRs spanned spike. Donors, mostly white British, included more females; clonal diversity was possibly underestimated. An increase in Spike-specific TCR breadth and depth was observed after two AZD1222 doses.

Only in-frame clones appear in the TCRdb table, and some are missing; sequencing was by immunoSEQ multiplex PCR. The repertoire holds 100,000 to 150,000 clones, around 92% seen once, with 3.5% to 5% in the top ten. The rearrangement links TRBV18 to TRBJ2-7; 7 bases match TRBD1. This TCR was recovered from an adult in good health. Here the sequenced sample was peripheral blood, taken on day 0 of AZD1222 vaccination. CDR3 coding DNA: TGTGCCAGCTCCCGACAGGGTTCCTCCTACGAGCAGTACTTC. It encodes CASSRQGSSYEQYF.